The T cell receptor (beta chain) under discussion was sequenced for a study of OX40 agonist ivuxolimab in advanced cancers. Overall study: The study enrolled dose-escalation patients with hepatocellular carcinoma, melanoma, renal cell or head and neck cancer.

Clones were sequenced by immunoSEQ multiplex PCR, and TCRdb holds only the in-frame ones, with some missing. Seen here are 75,000 to 90,000 clones, approximately 84% observed once, and the top ten hold about 7%. The timepoints at which blood was sampled were baseline, cycle 4 day 1, and cycle 7 day 1. Findings of the study overall: Clonal expansion was seen in CD4+ and CD8+ blood T cells by week 6 at 0.1 to 3.0 mg/kg.

CDR3 size: 15 residues. Germline CDR1 reads GTSNPN; CDR2 reads SVGIG (reference sequence). Trimming at V came to 4 bases and at J to 4 bases, leaving 7 bases not matched to a gene. Concerning this clone itself: Its antigen is undetermined.

This chain uses TRBV30 with TRBJ2-6; 7 bases match TRBD2. The receptor's source is an adult with an advanced solid tumor such as melanoma, head and neck, liver or kidney cancer. The sample consisted of CD4+ or CD8+ T cells sorted from blood, taken in a trial of the OX40 agonist ivuxolimab. The CDR3 region has the DNA TGTGCCTGGACCTTGGGGGGGTACGGGGCCAACGTCCTGACTTTC. Translation: CAWTLGGYGANVLTF.